This TCR beta chain was captured in a study of T cell responses to AZD1222 COVID-19 vaccine (dated by TCRdb to the early 2020s). About the full investigation: A total of just over 230 trial participants underwent TCR sequencing, of whom 207 had received two doses of AZD1222 and some 25 had received two doses of the MenACWY control vaccine. Trial participants were enrolled by age into subgroups of 18-55, 56-69 and 70-plus years, and around 150, 28 and 57 TCR-sequenced participants, respectively, were included in these subgroups. The study at large found these results: Conclusions about previously exposed vaccinees were limited because only six AZD1222 recipients were SARS-CoV-2 seropositive at baseline. CD4 TCRs associated with the vaccine covered the entire spike protein, and the dominant responses were in regions 160-218 and 743-854. Spike-specific TCR breadth and depth rose significantly after two AZD1222 doses compared with day 0 and with MenACWY recipients. Most participants were white British and females outnumbered males, and the authors suggested that clonal diversity may have been underestimated. Because no day 14 peak-response samples were available, the repertoires could be characterized only after the peak T cell response. In the small 56-69-year group, the increase in depth fell short of significance, most likely because of low power. Reportedly, almost half of the unique spike-specific TCRs recognized epitopes lying outside the regions that are mutated in the B.1.351 and B.1.1.7 variants.

The CDR3 regions of human TCRbeta chains were analyzed by immunosequencing. Regarding the original processing steps: TCRs in the repertoires were matched against a reference library of SARS-CoV-2-specific TCRs that had been generated with the MIRA antigen-specificity platform. Breadth meant the fraction of unique TCRs that were SARS-CoV-2-associated, whereas depth meant the fraction of total T cells that were SARS-CoV-2-associated. Each spike-specific TCR was assigned to its reactive spike region and to a CD4 or CD8 class using the MIRA data. Log10-transformed breadth and depth values were compared by one-way ANOVA with Sidak's multiple comparisons tests. In TCRdb, the immuneACCESS table is reduced to in-frame sequences with V and J assigned. These tables do not hold every clone; where another copy was compared, an unresolved V gene accounts for under half, and the others remain unexplained. That table supplies the V and J calls and clone size; D and trimming were determined from the DNA. The sample data list fewer than 100,000 clones, and approximately 90% of these were observed just once. Around 10% of the sample is held by the ten biggest clonotypes.

The intended sense of this specimen's time point label: about 28 days (+/-7) after the second vaccine dose. AZD1222 recipients given second doses at about 4 weeks or at about 12 weeks were pooled, since spike-specific TCR depth and breadth were not found to differ between the two schedules. The vaccinee samples were drawn from two UK trials, COV001 and COV002, one of which was a single-blind randomized controlled phase 2/3 trial testing AZD1222 (ChAdOx1 nCoV-19) in healthy adults. Trial participant PBMC samples were collected at day 0 and day 28 after the second dose for TCRbeta chain sequencing. Trimming costs V 6 bases and J 7 bases, and their ends lie 18 bases apart. The CDR3 goes from the cysteine to the phenylalanine over 15 residues. Only the CDR3 part of the read is kept: 45 bases, read in frame from the first base. The germline V gene (reference sequence) yields SEHNR for CDR1 and FQNEAQ for CDR2.

A remark on this clone: The antigen it binds to is not known. Base qualities are not at hand, and no much larger clone is one base apart.

Sequenced material: peripheral blood, taken 28 days after the second AZD1222 dose. The source of this sequence is an adult who received the AZD1222 COVID-19 vaccine. The rearranged segments are TRBV7-9 and TRBJ2-2; TRBD2 is perhaps the D gene, given 5 matching bases. The DNA sequence is as follows: TGTGCCAGCAGGCGAGTTGGCGGAGGCAGCGGGGAGCTGTTTTTT. This is translated as CASRRVGGGSGELFF.